This TCR beta chain stems from a study of T cell responses to AZD1222 COVID-19 vaccine. Findings and limits, study-wide: Sampling that yielded the repertoires occurred only after the peak T cell response.

In regard to this clone: No antigen is known for it.

The CDR3 is made up of 13 amino acids. Deletions cut 2 bases from V and 7 bases from J, with 12 bases between. Germline-derived CDR1 and CDR2 are SGHAT and FQNNGV. This table comes from immunoSEQ multiplex PCR, and its TCRdb copy is limited to in-frame clones, with some not included. The sample has 90,000 to 120,000 clones; about 89% are singletons. The clonotype comes from an adult in good health. The chain carries TRBV11-2 and TRBJ2-7; D call uncertain. The sequencing here drew on peripheral blood, taken on day 0 of AZD1222 vaccination. CDR3 coding DNA: TGTGCCAGCAGCTTAAGGGCGGACCGTGAGCAGTACTTC. Its translation is CASSLRADREQYF.